The 23 T cell receptor beta chains given below trace back to one sample, sequenced in a study of beta chain features in type 1 diabetes. Study results and limitations: Patients with Type 1 diabetes showed moderately but significantly shorter TCRB CDR3s in all four CD4+ subsets.

No antigen is known for these receptors. Expressed TCRB transcripts were sequenced after all isolated RNA was converted to cDNA. Sequenced by immunoSEQ multiplex PCR; TCRdb stores in-frame clones only, minus some. Found here are about 170,000 clones, 6% to 9% of them singletons; the top ten hold 0.5%. Sequencing was performed on central memory CD4+ T cells from blood. These receptors were obtained from a man between 18 and 35 years old with type 1 diabetes.

The CDR3 bases are TGTGCCAGCAGTTTATCTTGGGACAGGGGTTTTTCCAAAAACATTCAGTACTTC. This gives the protein CASSLSWDRGFSKNIQYF. The chain carries TRBV27 and TRBJ2-4, with 10 bases aligning to TRBD1. J lost 2 bases, V lost 0 bases, and 7 bases had no gene match. The germline CDR1 and CDR2 sequences are MNHEY and SMNVEV (reference sequence). CDR3 size: 18 residues.

This clone was recorded a few times. V gene TRBV29-1 combines with J gene TRBJ2-7; D unclear. Trimming stripped 4 bases from V and 4 bases from J, with 17 bases between. The CDR3 runs 14 residues. Germline V gene lookup returns CDR1 SQVTM and CDR2 ANQGSEA. The CDR3 DNA follows: TGCAGCGTTGCCCGGGTTAGCACGGAGTACGAGCAGTACTTC. As protein: CSVARVSTEYEQYF.

The V gene is TRBV12-5, the J gene TRBJ1-2, with D possibly TRBD1 on 5 matching bases. This CDR3 has 11 amino acids. Germline CDR1 is LGHNT and CDR2 is FRNRAP. Deletions cut 5 bases from V and 7 bases from J, with 8 bases between. This CDR3 reads CASGQGTGYTF. The CDR3 DNA follows: TGTGCTAGTGGTCAGGGTACTGGCTACACCTTC.

V gene TRBV7-2 combines with J gene TRBJ2-7; 11 bases fit TRBD2. This CDR3 has 17 amino acids. Per the germline V gene, CDR1 is SGHTA and CDR2 is FQGNSA. V lost 3 bases and J lost 2; bases outside the gene matches: 9. In nucleotides, the CDR3 is TGTGCCAGCAGCTTGGTCCTAGCGGGGGGCCAACCCTACGAGCAGTACTTC. This sequence encodes CASSLVLAGGQPYEQYF. The variable domain in full, with the rest retrieved from reference TRBV7-2 and TRBJ2-7, is GAGVSQSPSNKVTEKGKDVELRCDPISGHTALYWYRQSLGQGLEFLIYFQGNSAPDKSGLPSDRFSAERTGGSVSTLTIQRTQQEDSAVYLCASSLVLAGGQPYEQYFGPGTRLTVT.

This chain uses TRBV5-4 with TRBJ2-4, with D tentatively TRBD2 (5 bases). CDR1 SGHNT and CDR2 YYREEE come from the germline V gene (reference sequence). V gave up 0 bases and J gave up 3 bases, with 10 bases separating them. CDR3 length equals 15 residues. This CDR3 reads CASSLGGSGKNIQYF. The CDR3 coding sequence is TGTGCCAGCAGCTTGGGAGGGTCCGGCAAAAACATTCAGTACTTC.

The chain uses TRBV5-5 and TRBJ1-2; weak D call: TRBD1 (6 bases). The V end was cut by 3 bases, the J end by 7 bases, with 19 bases between. Germline-derived CDR1 and CDR2 are SGHKS and YYEKEE (reference sequence). The CDR3 is made up of 15 amino acids. CDR3 in amino acids: CASSSPLGGVPGYTF. The CDR3 region has the DNA TGTGCCAGCAGCTCCCCCCTAGGGGGGGTCCCTGGCTACACCTTC.

This clone was counted only a few times. The J gene is TRBJ2-1, the V gene TRBV10-3; 9 nucleotides align to TRBD1. The CDR3 spans 15 residues. Trimming removed 10 bases from V and 1 base from J; junction bases left unmatched: 8. Germline-derived CDR1 and CDR2 are ENHRY and SYGVKD. The CDR3 region has the DNA TGTGCCACGGGGCGGGGGACAGGGTCCTACAATGAGCAGTTCTTC. Translation gives CATGRGTGSYNEQFF.

The rearrangement links TRBV9 to TRBJ2-1, with 10 bases that match TRBD2. CDR3 length: 15 amino acids. V was clipped by 4 bases and J by 7 bases; unmatched bases: 8. Germline V gene data show CDR1 as SGDLS and CDR2 as YYNGEE. This CDR3 reads CASSQWTSGQNEQFF. The CDR3 DNA reads as TGTGCCAGCAGCCAATGGACTAGCGGACAGAATGAGCAGTTCTTC.

Concerning this clone: The junction shows a germline mismatch at one end, possibly a read error. The gene calls are TRBV5-5 and TRBJ1-6; D may be TRBD1 (5 bases). The CDR3 length is 16 residues. The germline CDR1 and CDR2 sequences are SGHKS and YYEKEE (reference sequence). CDR3 nucleotide sequence: TGTGCCAGCAGCCCTTCGCGGGACCACTATATTTCACCCCTCCACTTT. Translation: CASSPSRDHYISPLHF.

This clone was detected only a few times. V is TRBV10-3 and J is TRBJ1-3, with D possibly being TRBD1 (5 bases). The CDR3 has 14 amino acids. CDR1 and CDR2 (germline): ENHRY, SYGVKD. Trimming cost V 6 bases and J 0 bases, with 9 bases left between them. The CDR3 loop is CAIRKQDSGNTIYF. The CDR3 DNA is TGTGCCATCAGAAAACAGGACTCTGGAAACACCATATATTTT.

In its sample, this clone was seen a few times. The gene calls are TRBV30 and TRBJ2-7, with 9 nucleotides matching TRBD1. Germline CDR1 GTSNPN, CDR2 SVGIG (reference sequence). V dropped 5 bases and J dropped 3; count of bases not matched to a gene: 5. CDR3 length: 13 residues. CDR3 residues: CAWDKGQGYEQYF. As DNA, the CDR3 is TGTGCCTGGGATAAGGGACAGGGCTACGAGCAGTACTTC.

This clone was seen many times. CDR3 sequence (DNA): TGTGCCAGCAGCTTGGCCGGAGGCGGGAGAGTCACCGGGGAGCTGTTTTTT. Protein: CASSLAGGGRVTGELFF. The rearrangement links TRBV5-4 to TRBJ2-2; 7 bases align to TRBD2. Losses at the gene ends were 0 bases for V and 4 bases for J; bases not matched to a gene: 9. This CDR3 comprises 17 residues. Germline assignment: CDR1 SGHNT and CDR2 YYREEE (reference sequence). The variable domain in full, with the rest retrieved from reference TRBV5-4 and TRBJ2-2, is ETGVTQSPTHLIKTRGQQVTLRCSSQSGHNTVSWYQQALGQGPQFIFQYYREEENGRGNFPPRFSGLQFPNYSSELNVNALELDDSALYLCASSLAGGGRVTGELFFGEGSRLTVL.

The rearrangement uses TRBV27 and TRBJ2-1; TRBD2 agrees at 9 bases. Germline V gene data show CDR1 as MNHEY and CDR2 as SMNVEV (reference sequence). This CDR3 has 15 amino acids. The trim removed 3 bases at V and 7 bases at J, leaving 7 bases unmatched. The CDR3 loop is CASSLLAGAGNEQFF. CDR3 DNA: TGTGCCAGCAGTTTGTTAGCGGGGGCGGGGAATGAGCAGTTCTTC.

The rearrangement joins TRBV14 to TRBJ2-7; D is perhaps TRBD2 (6 bases). CDR3 length equals 13 residues. V was pared by 0 bases and J by 9 bases, with 12 bases between. The V gene's germline CDR1 is SGHDN and CDR2 FVKESK. CDR3 protein: CASSQDMRGWQYF. DNA for the CDR3: TGTGCCAGCAGCCAAGATATGCGGGGTTGGCAGTACTTC.

This clone was counted a few times. This chain links TRBV6-5 with TRBJ1-5, with TRBD1 matching 7 bases. Trimming at V came to 4 bases and at J to 7 bases, leaving 7 bases not matched to a gene. In germline, CDR1 is MNHEY, CDR2 SVGAGI. The CDR3 extends over 14 amino acids. As DNA, the CDR3 is TGTGCCAGCAGTTCGACAGGGAACGAACAGCCCCAGCATTTT. Translating it yields CASSSTGNEQPQHF.

J is TRBJ2-5 and V is TRBV5-1; possible D gene TRBD1, 6 bases. V gave up 4 bases and J gave up 2 bases, with 18 bases separating them. Germline CDR1 reads SGHRS; CDR2 reads YFSETQ. The CDR3 length is 16 residues. The CDR3 coding sequence is TGCGCCAGCAGCCGAGAAACAGGGTTGGGGCAAGAGACCCAGTACTTC. It is translated as CASSRETGLGQETQYF.

This clone was seen a few times. The chain recombines TRBV9 with TRBJ2-5, with 7 nucleotides matching TRBD1. Trimming at V came to 0 bases and at J to 4 bases, leaving 15 bases not matched to a gene. The CDR3 length is 18 residues. Germline values: CDR1 SGDLS, CDR2 YYNGEE. CDR3 loop: CASSVGPYPMDRTETQYF. The CDR3 DNA sequence: TGTGCCAGCAGCGTAGGTCCCTACCCCATGGACAGGACAGAGACCCAGTACTTC.

The V and J genes are TRBV10-3 and TRBJ2-7; 8 nucleotides match TRBD1. The CDR3 consists of 15 residues. V trimming: 4 bases; J trimming: 0 bases; junction bases outside the gene matches: 5. Per germline, CDR1 ENHRY and CDR2 SYGVKD. Here the CDR3 DNA reads TGTGCCATCAGTGCCCGGGGGACAGGCTCCTACGAGCAGTACTTC. This gives the protein CAISARGTGSYEQYF.

The V call is TRBV28, the J call TRBJ2-7, with 11 bases fitting TRBD1. Trimming removed 8 bases from V and 6 bases from J; junction bases left unmatched: 6. The germline V gene has CDR1 MDHEN and CDR2 SYDVKM. The CDR3 is made up of 13 amino acids. CDR3 residues: CASRTGGEAEQYF. CDR3 bases: TGTGCCAGCCGGACAGGGGGCGAGGCCGAGCAGTACTTC.

This clone was seen a handful of times. The rearrangement joins TRBV5-1 to TRBJ1-1, with a weak D call TRBD1 (5 bases). CDR1 is SGHRS and CDR2 is YFSETQ in the germline V gene. The ends were cut back, 6 bases at V and 4 bases at J, with 22 bases in the middle. The CDR3 loop spans 16 amino acids. The CDR3 bases are TGCGCCAGCATTGGGGGGTCGGGGCAGTCGGGCACTGAAGCTTTCTTT. Amino acid sequence: CASIGGSGQSGTEAFF.

This clone was counted between two and nine times. The chain recombines TRBV14 with TRBJ1-6; 10 bases fit TRBD1. The ends lost 5 bases at V and 8 bases at J; junction bases unmatched: 6. Germline-derived CDR1 and CDR2 are SGHDN and FVKESK. CDR3 length: 15 residues. The CDR3 loop is CASSFRTGGDSPLHF. In DNA, the CDR3 is TGTGCCAGCAGCTTTCGGACAGGGGGGGATTCACCCCTCCACTTT.

This clone showed up just a few times. This sequence joins TRBV18 and TRBJ2-7; D is unresolved. V lost 3 bases and J 5 bases, leaving 14 bases between the germline ends. The germline CDR1 and CDR2 sequences are KGHSH and LQKENI. The CDR3 loop spans 14 amino acids. CDR3 in DNA: TGTGCCAGCTCACCGACCCGGGTCGACGACGAGCAGTACTTC. Protein sequence: CASSPTRVDDEQYF.

This clone has just a few counts. The chain employs TRBV5-4 and TRBJ2-5; 12 positions match TRBD2. Trimming removed 2 bases from V and 4 bases from J; junction bases left unmatched: 9. Germline V gene sequence: CDR1 SGHNT, CDR2 YYREEE (reference sequence). CDR3 length: 17 residues. The CDR3 region has the DNA TGTGCCAGCAGCTTCCTTGCTAGCGGGGGGGCACGAGAGACCCAGTACTTC. This encodes CASSFLASGGARETQYF.